This T cell receptor beta chain came from a study of OX40 agonist ivuxolimab in advanced cancers. The protocol was immunoSEQ multiplex PCR, while the TCRdb copy is restricted to in-frame clones and leaves out a portion. Of about 51,000 clones in the sample, roughly 86% were seen once. V was pared by 0 bases and J by 4 bases, with 7 bases between. Germline CDR1 SGHNT, CDR2 YYREEE (reference sequence). The CDR3 extends over 13 amino acids. This material consisted of CD4+ or CD8+ T cells sorted from blood, taken in a trial of the OX40 agonist ivuxolimab. This sequence was found in an adult with an advanced solid tumor such as melanoma, head and neck, liver or kidney cancer. The gene calls are TRBV5-4 and TRBJ1-1; no firm D call. CDR3: CASSLVGPTEAFF. The CDR3 DNA is TGTGCCAGCAGCTTGGTTGGGCCCACTGAAGCTTTCTTT.